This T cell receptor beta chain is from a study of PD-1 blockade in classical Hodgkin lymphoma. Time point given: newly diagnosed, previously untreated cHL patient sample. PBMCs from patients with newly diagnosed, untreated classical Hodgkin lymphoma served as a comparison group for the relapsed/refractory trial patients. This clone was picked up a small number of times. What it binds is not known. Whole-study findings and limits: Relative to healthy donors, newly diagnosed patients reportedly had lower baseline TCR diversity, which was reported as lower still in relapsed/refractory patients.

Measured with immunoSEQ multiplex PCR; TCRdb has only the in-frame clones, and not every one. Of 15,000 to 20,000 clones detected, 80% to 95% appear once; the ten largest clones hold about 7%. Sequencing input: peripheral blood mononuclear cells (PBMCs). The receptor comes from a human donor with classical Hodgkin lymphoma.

CDR3 amino acids: CASSPTGSHEQYF. CDR3 sequence (DNA): TGTGCCAGCAGTCCGACAGGGTCCCACGAGCAGTACTTC. This rearrangement joins TRBV27 to TRBJ2-7, with 7 nucleotides matching TRBD1. This CDR3 is built from 13 residues. Unmatched junction bases numbered 6, after V lost 5 bases and J lost 5 bases. Germline lookup yields CDR1 MNHEY and CDR2 SMNVEV (reference sequence).